The source of this T cell receptor beta chain is a study of CXCR3-negative and CXCR3-positive naive CD8 T cells. Study as a whole: Roughly 1.5 +/- 0.3 million TRB reads came from each library, giving 130 million to 150 million in total.

Carrying UMI labels, the TRB cDNA libraries were prepared through 5' RACE. TCRdb reworked the 5' RACE reads into one entry per CDR3 protein, no DNA. Recorded here are approximately 100,000 distinct CDR3 sequences; the top ten clones represent roughly 0.35%. This CDR3 contains 13 residues. CDR1 is SQVTM, CDR2 ANQGSEA, per germline. Points from the study as a whole: Relative to memory CD8+ cells, whose diversity was much lower, both naive subsets had comparably high diversity. Similar TRBV-TRBJ usage characterized naive CXCR3-negative and CXCR3-positive cells; memory cells differed. Naive cells positive for CXCR3 carried more hydrophobic TRB CDR3s than CXCR3-negative ones.

Turning to this clonotype: Its antigen is undetermined.

Naivety in CD8+ T cells corresponded to a CD45RO-CCR7+CD27+CD95- phenotype. The sample was naive CXCR3+ CD8+ T cells from blood. Subset in this sample: CD45RO-CCR7+CD27+CD95- naive CD8+ T cells expressing CXCR3 (TNR3+). The gene calls are TRBV29-1 and TRBJ2-1; TCRdb's D call, TRBD1, is unchecked because there is no DNA. The TCR was taken from a human donor in good health. Some clones in this sample may be carry-over from other donors' samples. CDR3 loop: CSVRPSFGNEQFF.